A selection of T cell receptor beta chains follows, all from one sample in a study of T cells in Graves' hyperthyroidism and ophthalmopathy. A single record per CDR3 protein comes from TCRdb applying MiXCR to the multiplex PCR reads. The table includes some 600,000 distinct CDR3 sequences, around 13% detected once. The material sequenced was blood. These receptors came from a woman aged 30 to 39 with Graves' hyperthyroidism that later progressed to Graves' ophthalmopathy. Both conserved end residues are part of each CDR3. Fields, in order: V gene, D gene, CDR3 protein. A D gene is named only where the DNA matches it firmly.

v_call: TRBV7-3
d_call: NA
cdr3_aa: CASSLNAQPDEQFF

v_call: TRBV7-2
d_call: TRBD2
cdr3_aa: CASSLDGGGYIQYF

v_call: TRBV9
d_call: NA
cdr3_aa: CASSVGGPGTEAFF

v_call: TRBV28
d_call: NA
cdr3_aa: CASSSGVFLGEAFF

v_call: TRBV27
d_call: NA
cdr3_aa: CASSPPGREGQPQHF

v_call: TRBV19
d_call: NA
cdr3_aa: CASRQGGSSGANVLTF

v_call: TRBV14
d_call: NA
cdr3_aa: CASSRGEFADTQYF

v_call: TRBV12-3/TRBV12-4
d_call: NA
cdr3_aa: CASSGSSSNEKLFF

v_call: TRBV6-1
d_call: NA
cdr3_aa: CASSPRDGAYNEQFF

v_call: TRBV18
d_call: TRBD1
cdr3_aa: CASSQIGTGQETQYF

v_call: TRBV5-5
d_call: NA
cdr3_aa: CASSLEPGSYGYTF

v_call: TRBV7-9
d_call: NA
cdr3_aa: CASTSKDVLTF

v_call: TRBV18
d_call: NA
cdr3_aa: CASSRGTVEETQYF

v_call: TRBV5-1
d_call: NA
cdr3_aa: CASGGELEETQYF

v_call: TRBV12-5
d_call: TRBD1
cdr3_aa: CASGLVRQGNDNSPLHF

v_call: TRBV29-1
d_call: TRBD2
cdr3_aa: CSAGTSSFF

v_call: TRBV30
d_call: TRBD1
cdr3_aa: CAWEAGQGGQYF

v_call: TRBV20-1
d_call: NA
cdr3_aa: CSARGGDYRANYGYTF

v_call: TRBV27
d_call: NA
cdr3_aa: CASSFERQTYEQYF

v_call: TRBV28
d_call: TRBD2
cdr3_aa: CASTTSGGVIDEQYF

v_call: TRBV11-1
d_call: TRBD1
cdr3_aa: CASSLRDSPGNTIYF

v_call: TRBV19
d_call: NA
cdr3_aa: CASSLGRTEAFF

v_call: TRBV19
d_call: NA
cdr3_aa: CASSSQGFTEAFF

v_call: TRBV20-1
d_call: NA
cdr3_aa: CSARRGAQMGAFF

v_call: TRBV7-3
d_call: NA
cdr3_aa: CASSLSSWDTQYF

v_call: TRBV20-1
d_call: TRBD2
cdr3_aa: CSASRGTSGSQDEQFF

v_call: TRBV15
d_call: TRBD1
cdr3_aa: CATSRQPGQEGNTIYF

v_call: TRBV29-1
d_call: TRBD1
cdr3_aa: CSAVPGQVVGIQYF

v_call: TRBV2
d_call: TRBD2
cdr3_aa: CASSEFQREISYNEQFF

v_call: TRBV29-1
d_call: TRBD1
cdr3_aa: CSVDYRGVEKDEQFF

v_call: TRBV6-2/TRBV6-3
d_call: NA
cdr3_aa: CASTLRGPNTGELFF

v_call: TRBV20-1
d_call: NA
cdr3_aa: CSAFPTVTYEQYF

v_call: TRBV7-9
d_call: TRBD1
cdr3_aa: CASSLAQGADQPQHF

v_call: TRBV3-1
d_call: NA
cdr3_aa: CASSQARGPGELFF

v_call: TRBV4-3
d_call: NA
cdr3_aa: CASSRGTEDYGYTF

v_call: TRBV5-1
d_call: NA
cdr3_aa: CASSLVGSGELFF

v_call: TRBV20-1
d_call: TRBD2
cdr3_aa: CSATKGLAVSNEQFF

v_call: TRBV6-1
d_call: TRBD1
cdr3_aa: CASRDRVSGTEAFF

v_call: TRBV6-1
d_call: NA
cdr3_aa: CASRELAGSSYEQYF

v_call: TRBV20-1
d_call: NA
cdr3_aa: CSVPGTYGYTF

v_call: TRBV7-2
d_call: TRBD1
cdr3_aa: CASSLRGQPHGEQFF

v_call: TRBV7-3
d_call: NA
cdr3_aa: CASSLQERETQYF

v_call: TRBV9
d_call: NA
cdr3_aa: CASSVSSLSTDTQYF

v_call: TRBV27
d_call: TRBD1
cdr3_aa: CASSVAGGNDYGYTF

v_call: TRBV29-1
d_call: NA
cdr3_aa: CSVEGSGPAAAIQQFF

v_call: TRBV12-5
d_call: TRBD1
cdr3_aa: CASGGMTGVIQPQHF

v_call: TRBV20-1
d_call: TRBD1
cdr3_aa: CSARDGTGAETQYF

v_call: TRBV25-1
d_call: NA
cdr3_aa: CASSSSEDRNTQYF

v_call: TRBV6-4
d_call: NA
cdr3_aa: CASSDSRQGDTQYF

v_call: TRBV25-1
d_call: NA
cdr3_aa: CASSDPGRANYGYTF

v_call: TRBV19
d_call: NA
cdr3_aa: CASSNTGGNSPLHF

v_call: TRBV11-3
d_call: TRBD1
cdr3_aa: CATETSGTGTYEQYF

v_call: TRBV20-1
d_call: TRBD2
cdr3_aa: CSATQIHSGRVEREQYF

v_call: TRBV12-5
d_call: NA
cdr3_aa: CASRRSSNSPLHF

v_call: TRBV6-2/TRBV6-3
d_call: NA
cdr3_aa: CASSYSLTGPENTEAFF

v_call: TRBV7-2
d_call: NA
cdr3_aa: CASSLETLSYNEQFF

v_call: TRBV29-1
d_call: NA
cdr3_aa: CSVVGQAGVRETQYF

v_call: TRBV7-2
d_call: NA
cdr3_aa: CASSLHGRNTEAFF

v_call: TRBV12-3/TRBV12-4
d_call: NA
cdr3_aa: CASRSSLPLGEQYF